These T cell receptor beta chains were read from a single sample in a study of control samples from healthy donors and cancer patients. Clones were sequenced by immunoSEQ multiplex PCR, and TCRdb holds only the in-frame ones, with some missing. The sample comprises some 410,000 clones, 75% to 95% of which are singletons, and 5.5% to 7.5% rests with the top ten. The sample consisted of PBMCs. These receptors came from a man aged 40-50 years with head and neck cancer. Both conserved end residues are part of each CDR3. Fields, in order: V gene, J gene, CDR3 protein.

v_call: TRBV29-1
j_call: TRBJ1-1
cdr3_aa: CSGTPGQGDTEAFF

v_call: TRBV7-2
j_call: TRBJ2-1
cdr3_aa: CASSSPSGGAPYNEQFF

v_call: TRBV19
j_call: TRBJ2-2
cdr3_aa: CASSMDGGGRGTGELFF

v_call: TRBV30
j_call: TRBJ1-5
cdr3_aa: CAWSSGQRSNQPQHF

v_call: TRBV14
j_call: TRBJ1-4
cdr3_aa: CASSQDAGVNEKLFF

v_call: TRBV5-1
j_call: TRBJ1-4
cdr3_aa: CASSFSGNNEKLFF

v_call: TRBV9
j_call: TRBJ2-2
cdr3_aa: CASTRLATGELFF

v_call: TRBV5-1
j_call: TRBJ1-2
cdr3_aa: CASSLGSDSYGYTF

v_call: TRBV19
j_call: TRBJ1-2
cdr3_aa: CASTQLGTPANYGYTF

v_call: TRBV11-2
j_call: TRBJ2-3
cdr3_aa: CASSPAGGAANTQYF

v_call: TRBV28
j_call: TRBJ1-3
cdr3_aa: CASRPAGGSGNTIYF

v_call: TRBV5-4
j_call: TRBJ2-3
cdr3_aa: CASSLPGFSTDTQYF

v_call: TRBV27
j_call: TRBJ2-5
cdr3_aa: CASSGAETQYF

v_call: TRBV6-2/TRBV6-3
j_call: TRBJ2-7
cdr3_aa: CASSSQNGRRGSYEQYF

v_call: TRBV4-1
j_call: TRBJ2-2
cdr3_aa: CASSQYRVSTGELFF

v_call: TRBV27
j_call: TRBJ1-4
cdr3_aa: CASSPPMDRGNEKLFF

v_call: TRBV15
j_call: TRBJ1-4
cdr3_aa: CATSKTTTGPINEKLFF

v_call: TRBV6-5
j_call: TRBJ2-7
cdr3_aa: CASSYSTGSSYEQYF

v_call: TRBV5-1
j_call: TRBJ1-5
cdr3_aa: CASSRTGEVAQPQHF

v_call: TRBV24-1
j_call: TRBJ2-1
cdr3_aa: CATSDPGTAGFNEQFF

v_call: TRBV3-1/TRBV3-2
j_call: TRBJ1-1
cdr3_aa: CASSQVDRNTEAFF

v_call: TRBV7-3
j_call: TRBJ1-1
cdr3_aa: CASSFQGGGTEAFF

v_call: TRBV7-3
j_call: TRBJ2-3
cdr3_aa: CASSLWGQVTDTQYF

v_call: TRBV7-8
j_call: TRBJ2-2
cdr3_aa: CASSLNSGRASGELFF

v_call: TRBV6-5
j_call: TRBJ1-5
cdr3_aa: CASSSTGLRAQPQHF

v_call: TRBV11-2
j_call: TRBJ2-3
cdr3_aa: CASSVGDTQYF

v_call: TRBV6-5
j_call: TRBJ2-2
cdr3_aa: CASIGQAIGTGELFF

v_call: TRBV7-8
j_call: TRBJ1-5
cdr3_aa: CASSPGTGNFYQPQHF

v_call: TRBV7-9
j_call: TRBJ1-2
cdr3_aa: CASSSGQEQYDYGYTF

v_call: TRBV19
j_call: TRBJ1-5
cdr3_aa: CASSMTDVLGGQPQHF

v_call: TRBV3-1/TRBV3-2
j_call: TRBJ2-7
cdr3_aa: CASSRGAGFYEQYF

v_call: TRBV11-2
j_call: TRBJ2-5
cdr3_aa: CASSLATGTVQETQYF

v_call: TRBV11-3
j_call: TRBJ2-2
cdr3_aa: CASSVMTGAYRDTGELFF

v_call: TRBV5-4
j_call: TRBJ2-7
cdr3_aa: CASSSGGTGNTYEQYF

v_call: TRBV5-6
j_call: TRBJ1-2
cdr3_aa: CASSLAYGYTF

v_call: TRBV30
j_call: TRBJ1-3
cdr3_aa: CAWSPGAAGNTIYF

v_call: TRBV6-2/TRBV6-3
j_call: TRBJ2-7
cdr3_aa: CASSYPRDRDPYEQYF

v_call: TRBV5-8
j_call: TRBJ1-1
cdr3_aa: CASSRGQGNTEAFF

v_call: TRBV12-3/TRBV12-4
j_call: TRBJ1-6
cdr3_aa: CASSFREDSPLHF

v_call: TRBV7-3
j_call: TRBJ2-1
cdr3_aa: CASSGGSSYNEQFF

v_call: TRBV28
j_call: TRBJ1-4
cdr3_aa: CASSLEGLREKLFF

v_call: TRBV7-8
j_call: TRBJ2-7
cdr3_aa: CASSLSPSGSGGYEQYF

v_call: TRBV10-3
j_call: TRBJ1-1
cdr3_aa: CAIRDDTEAFF

v_call: TRBV5-1
j_call: TRBJ1-6
cdr3_aa: CASSPGQGSPLHF

v_call: TRBV5-1
j_call: TRBJ2-1
cdr3_aa: CASSAQSPYNEQFF

v_call: TRBV19
j_call: TRBJ1-4
cdr3_aa: CASSIRDGATNEKLFF

v_call: TRBV28
j_call: TRBJ2-3
cdr3_aa: CASTPQLQGRTDTQYF

v_call: TRBV28
j_call: TRBJ2-3
cdr3_aa: CASSMTGRVTDTQYF

v_call: TRBV15
j_call: TRBJ1-6
cdr3_aa: CATSREGTVLGSPLHF

v_call: TRBV9
j_call: TRBJ1-1
cdr3_aa: CASSVSDRYTEAFF

v_call: TRBV5-1
j_call: TRBJ2-7
cdr3_aa: CASSLGVLSYEQYF

v_call: TRBV28
j_call: TRBJ2-1
cdr3_aa: CASSDPGLAGGLYNEQFF

v_call: TRBV15
j_call: TRBJ1-2
cdr3_aa: CATSRDRTANYGYTF

v_call: TRBV28
j_call: TRBJ1-5
cdr3_aa: CASSEQGNHQPQHF